This T cell receptor beta chain came from a study of blood T cell repertoires in COVID-19 (TCRdb year 2020). Study-level background: Samples covering the acute and convalescent phases of COVID-19 were provided by collaborators in the United States, Italy and Spain. Where available, HLA class I and class II types were taken from metadata supplied by the sample provider and were not determined by assay-based typing. The samples were drawn from two sources: the first 160 participants of the ongoing ImmuneRACE study, and 1,254 subjects contributed by 6 global collaborators. The sample metadata nearly always contained a de-identified subject ID, COVID-19 status, age in years and sex. The material from the prospective study consisted of cDNA or gDNA derived from T cells, B-cell-depleted T cells, or PBMCs. Subjects who had been exposed to COVID-19, were actively infected with it, or had recovered from it provided the deeply sampled blood TCRbeta repertoires that made up the dataset. The repertoires were released in a freely available public database meant as a resource for research on the immune response to SARS-CoV-2. The paper as a whole reports these results and caveats: Clinical and demographic metadata were provided uncurated, with the amount varying by source and participant.

Enrolling through a virtual design, the prospective study's participants ranged in age from roughly 18 to 90 years and lived across some 22 United States geographic areas. In the prospective study, cohorts were assigned on the basis of participant-reported clinical history obtained from a screening survey and a study questionnaire. ImmuneRACE Cohort 3 recovered participants were defined by two consecutive negative NP/OP PCR tests, healthcare professional clearance, or symptom resolution. Mobile phlebotomists in the prospective study collected whole blood, serum and a nasopharyngeal or oropharyngeal swab from every participant. Prospective study participants could optionally give additional blood draws and questionnaires over a roughly two-month period. Before DNA extraction, prospective study blood samples were shipped either frozen or at room temperature. V drops 0 bases and J drops 1 base, leaving 15 bases in between. From a lookup of the germline V gene, CDR1 and CDR2 are LGHNA and YNFKEQ. The CDR3 numbers 18 residues from cysteine through phenylalanine. CDR3 DNA is the only sequence kept; it has 54 bases, read in frame from the first base.

The immunoSEQ Assay, a bias-controlled multiplex PCR, was used to amplify TCRbeta CDR3 regions from genomic DNA. As for the original processing: The number of nucleated cells in each sample was estimated from the amplification of reference gene primers within the assay. To quantify the absolute abundance of each unique TCRbeta CDR3 rearrangement, sequence reads were collapsed and filtered. For each sample, productive Simpson clonality was calculated as the square root of Simpson's diversity index across productive rearrangements. TCRdb carries this immuneACCESS record with in-frame sequences only. Its versions omit some clonotypes, under half of them owing to an unresolved V gene in the studies checked, with the rest unexplained. D and trimming were read from the DNA, whereas the V and J calls and clone size are those reported in that table. The sample includes 250,000 to 350,000 clones, with 75% to 95% observed a single time. The top ten clones comprise around 1.1% of the sample.

Comment on this clone: What this receptor recognizes is not known. No much larger clonotype is one base removed from it; base qualities were not supplied.

This TCR was recovered from a woman aged 25 to 39 who had recovered from COVID-19. Sequenced input: PBMCs or T cells enriched from blood (not recorded which). The chain joins TRBV4-2 to TRBJ2-2; the D gene assignment is ambiguous. The CDR3 reads CASSQDSRFAVNTGELFF. DNA sequence: TGTGCCAGCAGCCAAGATTCTCGCTTCGCAGTGAACACCGGGGAGCTGTTTTTT.